Each of the 8 T cell receptor beta chains below was sequenced from the same sample in a study of beta chain features in type 1 diabetes. Of the isolated RNA, all was reverse transcribed, and so the sequenced material was expressed TCRB transcripts. Method: immunoSEQ multiplex PCR; TCRdb's copy keeps in-frame clones and lacks some. The data hold more than 250,000 clones, with about 15% observed a single time. Their specific antigens are unknown. Study results and caveats: Among patients with Type 1 diabetes, TCRB CDR3s were moderately but significantly shorter in every one of the four CD4+ subsets.

Sequenced: naive CD4+ T cells from blood. These receptors originate from a man aged 18 to 30 with type 1 diabetes.

The gene calls are TRBV5-1 and TRBJ2-7; D is perhaps TRBD1 (5 bases). Germline assignment: CDR1 SGHRS and CDR2 YFSETQ. The CDR3 has 14 amino acids. V was pared by 0 bases and J by 0 bases, with 7 bases between. CDR3 amino acids: CASSLETVSYEQYF. In nucleotides, the CDR3 is TGCGCCAGCAGCTTGGAGACAGTCTCCTACGAGCAGTACTTC.

This clone was detected only a few times. This chain links TRBV6-5 with TRBJ2-3; a weak D match, TRBD2 (6 bases). The V gene's germline CDR1 is MNHEY and CDR2 SVGAGI. Trimming removed 5 bases at V and 0 bases at J, with 9 bases between. The CDR3 covers 14 residues. CDR3 loop: CASSRGTSTDTQYF. For the CDR3, the DNA is TGTGCCAGCAGTAGAGGGACTAGCACAGATACGCAGTATTTT.

There are a few counts of this clone. This rearrangement joins TRBV7-2 to TRBJ1-2; a possible D gene is TRBD1 (5 bases). The CDR3 has 15 residues. In germline, CDR1 is SGHTA, CDR2 FQGNSA. Trimming cost V 1 base and J 8 bases, with 17 bases left between them. The CDR3 reads CASSLGGSGGVGYTF. In DNA form, the CDR3 reads TGTGCCAGCAGCTTAGGAGGTTCCGGAGGGGTAGGCTACACCTTC.

This clone occurred a few times. This chain connects TRBV30 to TRBJ1-4; the D gene is possibly TRBD1 (6 bases). The V and J ends lost 3 bases and 3 bases respectively, with 14 bases between them. This CDR3 is built from 15 residues. From germline, CDR1 is GTSNPN and CDR2 SVGIG (reference sequence). The CDR3 coding sequence is TGTGCCTGGAGCAGTCGGCAGGGGTCTAATGAAAAACTGTTTTTT. Encoded protein: CAWSSRQGSNEKLFF. The variable domain in full, completed from reference TRBV30 and TRBJ1-4, reads SQTIHQWPATLVQPVGSPLSLECTVEGTSNPNLYWYRQAAGRGLQLLFYSVGIGQISSEVPQNLSASRPQDRQFILSSKKLLLSDSGFYLCAWSSRQGSNEKLFFGSGTQLSVL.

A few counts support this clone. The rearrangement joins TRBV5-1 to TRBJ2-3; TRBD2 matches 7 bases. Trimming took 0 bases from V and 0 from J; bases not matched to a gene: 7. The germline gives CDR1 SGHRS, CDR2 YFSETQ. CDR3 length equals 17 residues. The CDR3 sequence is CASSLASTSESTDTQYF. CDR3 nucleotide sequence: TGCGCCAGCAGCTTGGCCTCCACTAGCGAAAGCACAGATACGCAGTATTTT.

This rearrangement joins TRBV30 to TRBJ1-5; tentative D call: TRBD1 (5 bases). CDR3 size: 11 residues. Germline V lookup: CDR1 GTSNPN, CDR2 SVGIG (reference sequence). Trimming took off 5 bases at V and 8 bases at J, with 10 bases between the two ends. The CDR3 sequence is CAWGGGEPQHF. The DNA of the CDR3 is TGTGCCTGGGGGGGAGGGGAGCCCCAGCATTTT.

The J gene is TRBJ2-1, the V gene TRBV18, with 7 bases lining up with TRBD2. The CDR3 is 15 amino acids. Per germline, CDR1 KGHSH and CDR2 LQKENI. Germline trimming cut 2 bases from V and 2 bases from J; bases unmatched to any gene: 3. The CDR3 DNA reads as TGTGCCAGCTCACCATGGGGAGGGGCCTACAATGAGCAGTTCTTC. Translated: CASSPWGGAYNEQFF.

The CDR3 DNA sequence: TGCGCCAGCAGCCAAGGACTAGCGGGAGTAAGGAGCTCCTACAATGAGCAGTTCTTC. It translates to CASSQGLAGVRSSYNEQFF. The chain has TRBV4-1 and TRBJ2-1, with 12 nucleotides matching TRBD2. CDR1 MGHRA and CDR2 YSYEKL come from the germline V gene. The length of the CDR3 is 19 residues. The trim removed 1 base at V and 0 bases at J, leaving 7 bases unmatched.